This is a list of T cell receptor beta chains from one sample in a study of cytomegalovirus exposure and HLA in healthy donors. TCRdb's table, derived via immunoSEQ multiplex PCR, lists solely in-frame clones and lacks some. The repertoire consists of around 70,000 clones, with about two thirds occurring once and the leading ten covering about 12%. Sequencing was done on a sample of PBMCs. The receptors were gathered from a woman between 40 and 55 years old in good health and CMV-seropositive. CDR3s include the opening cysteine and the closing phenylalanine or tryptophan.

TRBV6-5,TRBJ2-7,CASSSRVAGGYEQYF
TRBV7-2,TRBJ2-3,CASSSDPGLAGDTQYF
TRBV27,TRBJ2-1,CASSGMTGANMGYEQFF
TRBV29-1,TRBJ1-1,CSVGTGLNTEAFF
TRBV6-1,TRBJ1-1,CASPCKSTRAFF
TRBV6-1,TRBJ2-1,CASSEFRGASYNEQFF
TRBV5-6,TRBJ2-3,CASSPSTDTQYF
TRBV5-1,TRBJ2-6,CASRVISSGANVLTF
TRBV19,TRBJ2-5,CASSPQDWEETQYF
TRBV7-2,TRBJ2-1,CASSFPSGGAYNEQFF
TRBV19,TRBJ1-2,CASRTGTGNGYTF
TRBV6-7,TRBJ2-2,CARIQGGGGELFF
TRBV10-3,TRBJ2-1,CAAGDRDPYNEQFF
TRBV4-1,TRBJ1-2,CASSQGPFEYGYTF
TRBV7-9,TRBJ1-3,CASSAYQDRGGNTIYF
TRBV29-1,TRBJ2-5,CSVEGHSGGIETQYF
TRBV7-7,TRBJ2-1,CASSRVVRSGQFF
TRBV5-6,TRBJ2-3,CASSFPPGDLVPYTQYF
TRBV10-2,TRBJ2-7,CASRNGGSRISYEQYF
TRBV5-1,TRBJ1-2,CASSLGQRKTGSDLGYGYTF
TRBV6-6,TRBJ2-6,CASSSQSGANVLTF
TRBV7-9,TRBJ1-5,CASSPPGVGQPQHF
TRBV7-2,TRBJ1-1,CASSAQGASEAFF
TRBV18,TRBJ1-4,CASSPSGSGEKLFF
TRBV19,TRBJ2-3,CASSTLGTDTQYF
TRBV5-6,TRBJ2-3,CASSLRTGCSDTQYF
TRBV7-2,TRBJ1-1,CASSQRQGGPEAFF
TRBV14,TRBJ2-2,CASSPNRGTGELFF
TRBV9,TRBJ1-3,CASSLRTGAGNTIYF
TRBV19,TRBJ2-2,CASRSGGATGELFF
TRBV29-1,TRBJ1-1,CSAGGLGAFF
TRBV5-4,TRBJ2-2,CASSLEGQGGTGELFF